This paragraph covers one T cell receptor (beta chain) sequence. This CDR3 spans 15 amino acids. Germline V CDR1 and CDR2: SGHNT, YENEEA. The ends lost 1 base at V and 4 bases at J; junction bases unmatched: 1. The sample belongs to a study of chemoradiotherapy in HPV16-positive cancers. The overall study: Candidate HPV-specific clones and shared TCR motifs came from a couple of HPV16-positive patients.

This table comes from immunoSEQ multiplex PCR, and its TCRdb copy is limited to in-frame clones, with some not included. The sample shows about 4,800 clones, roughly nine tenths of them seen only once. The V call is TRBV11-3, the J call TRBJ2-2, with 9 bases fitting TRBD2. The TCR was taken from a human donor with HPV-associated anogenital cancer. Sample: tumor tissue, taken from a patient who underwent chemoradiotherapy. CDR3 nucleotide sequence: TGTGCCAGCAGCTTAGGCGGGAGGGTCACCGGGGAGCTGTTTTTT. It codes for CASSLGGRVTGELFF. Filled out from reference TRBV11-3 and TRBJ2-2, the complete variable domain reads EAGVVQSPRYKIIEKKQPVAFWCNPISGHNTLYWYLQNLGQGPELLIRYENEEAVDDSQLPKDRFSAERLKGVDSTLKIQPAELGDSAVYLCASSLGGRVTGELFFGEGSRLTVL.